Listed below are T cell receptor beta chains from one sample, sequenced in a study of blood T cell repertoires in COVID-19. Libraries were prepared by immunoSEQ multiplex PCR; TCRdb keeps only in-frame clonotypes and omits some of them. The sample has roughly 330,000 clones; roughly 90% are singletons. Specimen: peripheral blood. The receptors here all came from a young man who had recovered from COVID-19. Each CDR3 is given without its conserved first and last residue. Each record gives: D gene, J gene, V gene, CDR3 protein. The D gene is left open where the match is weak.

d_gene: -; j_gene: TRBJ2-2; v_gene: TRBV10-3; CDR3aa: AISDFSATGELF
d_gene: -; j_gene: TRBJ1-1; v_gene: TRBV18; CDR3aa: ASSPTGSETEAF
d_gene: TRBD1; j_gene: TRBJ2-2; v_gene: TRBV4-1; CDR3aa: ASSFGGQGSGELF
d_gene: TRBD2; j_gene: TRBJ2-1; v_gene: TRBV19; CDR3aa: ASSAISGDSYNEQF
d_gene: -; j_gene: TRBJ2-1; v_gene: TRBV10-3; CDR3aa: AISESGGPNEQF
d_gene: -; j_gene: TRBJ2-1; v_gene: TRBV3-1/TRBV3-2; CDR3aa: ASTQAGNEQF
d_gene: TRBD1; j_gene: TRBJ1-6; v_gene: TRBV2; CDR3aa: ASSDGQGYYNSPLH
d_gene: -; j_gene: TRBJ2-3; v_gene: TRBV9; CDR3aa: ASSPRPTADTQY
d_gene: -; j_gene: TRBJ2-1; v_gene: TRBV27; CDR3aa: ASSPWARELYNEQF
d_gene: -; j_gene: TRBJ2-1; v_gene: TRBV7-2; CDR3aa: ASSLNAFSSYNEQF
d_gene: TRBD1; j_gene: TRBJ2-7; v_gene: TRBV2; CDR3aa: ASIRDRDHEQY